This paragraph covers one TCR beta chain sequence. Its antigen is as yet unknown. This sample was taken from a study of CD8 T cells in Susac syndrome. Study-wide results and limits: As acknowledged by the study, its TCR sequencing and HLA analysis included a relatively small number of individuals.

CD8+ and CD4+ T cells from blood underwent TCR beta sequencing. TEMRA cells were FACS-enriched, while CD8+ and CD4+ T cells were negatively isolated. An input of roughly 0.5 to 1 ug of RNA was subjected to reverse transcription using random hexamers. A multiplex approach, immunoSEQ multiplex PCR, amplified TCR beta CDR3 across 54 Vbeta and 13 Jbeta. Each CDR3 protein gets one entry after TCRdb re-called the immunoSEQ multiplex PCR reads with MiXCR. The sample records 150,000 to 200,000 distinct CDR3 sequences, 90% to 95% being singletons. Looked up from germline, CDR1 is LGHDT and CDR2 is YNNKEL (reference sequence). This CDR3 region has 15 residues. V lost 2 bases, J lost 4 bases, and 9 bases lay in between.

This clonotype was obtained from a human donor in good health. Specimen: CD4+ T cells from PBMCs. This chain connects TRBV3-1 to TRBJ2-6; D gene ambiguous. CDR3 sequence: CASSQLGPGANVLTF. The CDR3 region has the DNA TGTGCCAGCAGCCAACTGGGTCCGGGGGCCAACGTCCTGACTTTC.